These 10 T cell receptor beta chains came from one sample sequenced in a study of neurological immune-mediated disorders (dated by TCRdb to between 2018 and 2021). Library preparation was by 5' RACE. Reads for this sample came from an Illumina HiSeq 2500. TCRdb trimmed public reads at Q25 via fastp, called clones via MiXCR and kept in-frame beta chains. Rows merge per CDR3 protein into single entries with the most common DNA and genes. Here the sample has 40,000 to 45,000 distinct CDR3 sequences; 10% to 15% occur a single time. The ten largest clones take up around 1.3% of the sample. Sequencing was performed on PBMCs. Every receptor here comes from a female donor in good health.

This rearrangement joins TRBV5-1 to TRBJ2-2, with a tentative D call TRBD1 (5 bases). The V end lost 3 bases, the J end lost 1 base, and 7 bases lay between the germline ends. Germline CDR1 reads SGHRS; CDR2 reads YFSETQ. The CDR3 has 14 amino acids. CDR3 loop: CASSSGQNTGELFF. CDR3 coding DNA: TGCGCCAGCAGCTCCGGACAGAACACCGGGGAGCTGTTTTTT.

This clonotype was counted ten times or more. The chain carries TRBV5-1 and TRBJ1-1, with 7 bases fitting TRBD1. Germline CDR1 reads SGHRS; CDR2 reads YFSETQ. This CDR3 spans 14 amino acids. V shed 1 base and J 4 bases; nucleotides not matched to a gene: 4. The CDR3 nucleotides are TGCGCCAGCAGCTTGACAGGGGAGGGCACTGAAGCTTTCTTT. Translation gives CASSLTGEGTEAFF.

This clonotype was recorded many times. The chain is built from TRBV5-1 and TRBJ1-2; 9 nucleotides agree with TRBD1. The CDR3 has 13 amino acids. Trimming at V came to 4 bases and at J to 4 bases, leaving 2 bases not matched to a gene. Germline CDR1 and CDR2: SGHRS and YFSETQ. CDR3 in DNA: TGCGCCAGCAGCGTGGACAGGGGCTATGGCTACACCTTC. The encoded protein is CASSVDRGYGYTF.

This clonotype has a count of ten or more. The rearrangement links TRBV20-1 to TRBJ2-7, with TRBD2 identical over 12 bases. The CDR3 has 15 amino acids. Germline V gene data show CDR1 as DFQATT and CDR2 as SNEGSKA (reference sequence). Unmatched junction bases numbered 9, after V lost 6 bases and J lost 3 bases. The CDR3 DNA sequence: TGCAGTGCGGGCCGACTAGCGGGAGAGCGCTACGAGCAGTACTTC. As protein: CSAGRLAGERYEQYF.

This clonotype was observed a few times. This sequence joins TRBV4-2 and TRBJ2-7; 9 bases line up with TRBD1. CDR1 is LGHNA and CDR2 is YNFKEQ in the germline V gene. J was trimmed by 0 bases and V by 1 base; bases with no gene match: 1. The CDR3 length is 15 residues. This CDR3 is CASSQGQGVSYEQYF. CDR3 coding DNA: TGTGCCAGCAGCCAAGGACAGGGGGTCTCCTACGAGCAGTACTTC.

This clonotype came up many times. The CDR3 bases are TGTGCCAGCAGCCAGAGCGGGTGGTACCAAGAGACCCAGTACTTC. Translation: CASSQSGWYQETQYF. The chain carries TRBV3-1 and TRBJ2-5; possibly TRBD2 for D (6 bases). The V end lost 3 bases, the J end lost 0 bases, and 11 bases lay between the germline ends. The CDR3 contains 15 residues. CDR1 is LGHDT, CDR2 YNNKEL, per germline (reference sequence).

This clonotype was recorded at least ten times. This rearrangement joins TRBV5-1 to TRBJ2-7; 9 bases map to TRBD1. V gave up 0 bases and J gave up 4 bases; unmatched junction bases: 5. Per germline, CDR1 SGHRS and CDR2 YFSETQ. The CDR3 is 15 amino acids. CDR3 sequence (DNA): TGCGCCAGCAGCTTGGGAACAGGGGGCGGGTACGAGCAGTACTTC. It translates to CASSLGTGGGYEQYF.

This clonotype was seen at least ten times. The gene calls are TRBV30 and TRBJ2-1; 9 bases match TRBD2. The CDR3 is 13 residues long. J lost 9 bases, V lost 2 bases, and 5 bases had no gene match. The germline V gene encodes CDR1 GTSNPN and CDR2 SVGIG (reference sequence). The CDR3 DNA sequence: TGTGCCTGGAGTCTGCTAGCGGGAACTGAGCAGTTCTTC. This encodes CAWSLLAGTEQFF.

This clonotype was seen ten or more times. The rearrangement links TRBV10-1 to TRBJ2-3, with D unresolved. Trimming took off 0 bases at V and 0 bases at J, with 10 bases between the two ends. This CDR3 is built from 16 residues. Germline V lookup: CDR1 WNHNN, CDR2 SYGVQD (reference sequence). The CDR3 here is CASSESLPSSTDTQYF. The CDR3 bases are TGCGCCAGCAGTGAGTCTTTGCCGTCTAGCACAGATACGCAGTATTTT.

This clonotype has at least ten counts. CDR3 coding DNA: TGTGCCAGCAGCTTAACCCCCCGAGGAGCGGGGGGCCCGTACCAAGAGACCCAGTACTTC. This sequence encodes CASSLTPRGAGGPYQETQYF. The gene calls are TRBV5-5 and TRBJ2-5; 9 nucleotides line up with TRBD2. The V and J ends lost 2 bases and 0 bases, in that order; junction bases with no gene match: 17. Germline assignment: CDR1 SGHKS and CDR2 YYEKEE (reference sequence). CDR3 length equals 20 residues.